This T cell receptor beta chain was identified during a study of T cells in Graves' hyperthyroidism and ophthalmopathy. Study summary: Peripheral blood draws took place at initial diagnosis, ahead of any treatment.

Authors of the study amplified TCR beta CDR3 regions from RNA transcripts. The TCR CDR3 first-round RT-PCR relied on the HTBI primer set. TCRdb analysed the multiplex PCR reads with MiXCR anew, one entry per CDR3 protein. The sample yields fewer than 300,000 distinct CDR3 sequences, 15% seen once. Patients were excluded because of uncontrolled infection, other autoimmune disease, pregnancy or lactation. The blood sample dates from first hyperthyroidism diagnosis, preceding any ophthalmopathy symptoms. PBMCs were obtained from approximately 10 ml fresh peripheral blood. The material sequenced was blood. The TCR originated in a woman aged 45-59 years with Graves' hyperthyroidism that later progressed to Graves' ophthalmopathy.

CDR3 region: CASSRPVTGVGADTQYF. CDR3 coding DNA: TGTGCCAGCAGCCGTCCTGTGACGGGAGTAGGGGCAGATACGCAGTATTTT. The chain combines TRBV11-3 with TRBJ2-3; D is perhaps TRBD2 (6 bases). Germline CDR1 SGHNT, CDR2 YENEEA. Trimming left V 5 bases short and J 4 bases short, with 22 bases between. The length of the CDR3 is 17 residues.